This is a list of T cell receptor beta chains from one sample in a study of blood T cell repertoires in COVID-19. TCRdb keeps only in-frame clones here, not all; method: immunoSEQ multiplex PCR. Among just over 300,000 clones listed, just over 85% were seen once. The sample was PBMCs or T cells enriched from blood (not recorded which). The receptors were gathered from a man aged 25 to 40 who had recovered from COVID-19. CDR3s include the opening cysteine and the closing phenylalanine or tryptophan. The D gene is left open where the match is weak.

D,J,V,CDR3
TRBD2,TRBJ2-1,TRBV27,CASGIGTSGANEQFF
TRBD1,TRBJ1-3,TRBV18,CASSPSTGPGNTIYF
-,TRBJ2-1,TRBV9,CASSPRTGDNYNEQFF
-,TRBJ1-2,TRBV7-2,CASSPGTLNYGYTF
-,TRBJ1-1,TRBV19,CASSIEIWQGAFF
-,TRBJ2-1,TRBV20-1,CSASLYNEQFF
-,TRBJ2-1,TRBV14,CASSPDWQSVQFF
TRBD1,TRBJ2-7,TRBV24-1,CATSDSGTGISYEQYF
-,TRBJ2-1,TRBV27,CASSTSSYNEQFF
-,TRBJ1-1,TRBV5-8,CASRYSMNTEAFF
TRBD1,TRBJ2-5,TRBV11-1,CASSFRGRGSQETQYF
-,TRBJ2-1,TRBV11-3,CASSLDFRERNEQFF
TRBD1,TRBJ1-5,TRBV7-9,CASSLDGQGNQPQHF
-,TRBJ1-2,TRBV11-2,CASSSPPQGVYGYTF
TRBD1,TRBJ1-2,TRBV28,CASSLLGTGGYGYTF
-,TRBJ1-5,TRBV6-5,CASSYDGGSNQPQHF
-,TRBJ1-1,TRBV12-3/TRBV12-4,CASSPQGSTEAFF
-,TRBJ1-1,TRBV29-1,CSVVSPRTNTEAFF
-,TRBJ1-2,TRBV7-8,CASSPGGVTGYTF
TRBD2,TRBJ2-7,TRBV6-6,CASSPNSGGTTYEQYF